These 15 T cell receptor beta chains were sequenced from one sample in a study of chemoradiotherapy in HPV16-positive cancers. Assay used: immunoSEQ multiplex PCR; TCRdb lists only in-frame clones, some missing. The sample records some 20,000 clones, 84% being singletons. The input for sequencing was blood, taken from a patient who underwent chemoradiotherapy. Every receptor here comes from a human donor with HPV-associated anogenital cancer.

The gene calls are TRBV4-2 and TRBJ1-6, with 8 bases fitting TRBD1. This CDR3 region has 16 residues. Germline loops: CDR1 LGHNA, CDR2 YNFKEQ. V lost 1 base and J lost 12; bases outside the gene matches: 11. The CDR3, as DNA: TGTGCCAGCAGCCAAGGGTCGGGCAGGGGGCTTTTACCCCTCCACTTT. Translation: CASSQGSGRGLLPLHF.

This clone came up a few times. The chain uses TRBV9 and TRBJ1-5, with D hard to call. The germline gives CDR1 SGDLS, CDR2 YYNGEE. The CDR3 has 15 amino acids. V was pared by 2 bases and J by 4 bases, with 13 bases between. The CDR3, as DNA: TGTGCCAGCAGCGTTGACCCGGACGGAAATCAGCCCCAGCATTTT. Its protein is CASSVDPDGNQPQHF.

This clone showed up just once. This chain links TRBV12-5 with TRBJ2-1; D gene ambiguous. The CDR3 runs 12 residues. Per germline, CDR1 LGHNT and CDR2 FRNRAP. V gave up 7 bases and J gave up 3 bases, with 7 bases separating them. The CDR3: CASALGYNEQFF. Written as DNA, the CDR3 is TGTGCTAGTGCTCTGGGCTACAATGAGCAGTTCTTC.

The chain combines TRBV5-4 with TRBJ1-4; 9 bases align to TRBD1. The CDR3 covers 16 residues. From germline, CDR1 is SGHNT and CDR2 YYREEE (reference sequence). V trimming: 4 bases; J trimming: 4 bases; junction bases outside the gene matches: 8. CDR3 region: CASSRTGAILNEKLFF. Here the CDR3 DNA reads TGTGCCAGCAGCCGGACAGGGGCGATTCTTAATGAAAAACTGTTTTTT.

The J gene is TRBJ2-2, the V gene TRBV19; a possible D gene is TRBD1 (6 bases). CDR3 size: 16 residues. The V and J ends lost 6 bases and 2 bases respectively, with 16 bases between them. Germline CDR1 LNHDA, CDR2 SQIVND (reference sequence). CDR3 DNA: TGTGCCAGTAGCCGAGTCGGGACATTCAACACCGGGGAGCTGTTTTTT. Encoded protein: CASSRVGTFNTGELFF.

Only a few counts were recorded for this clone. The chain links TRBV19 to TRBJ2-2, with 9 bases aligning to TRBD1. CDR1 and CDR2 from the germline V gene are LNHDA and SQIVND (reference sequence). J lost 2 bases, V lost 11 bases, and 6 bases had no gene match. The CDR3 runs 14 residues. This CDR3 is CAGRQGGNTGELFF. CDR3 sequence (DNA): TGTGCCGGGAGACAGGGGGGTAACACCGGGGAGCTGTTTTTT.

The chain employs TRBV28 and TRBJ1-2; D is possibly TRBD1 (6 bases). Germline-derived CDR1 and CDR2 are MDHEN and SYDVKM. The CDR3 loop spans 13 amino acids. V gave up 6 bases and J gave up 4 bases, with 12 bases separating them. Here the CDR3 DNA reads TGTGCCAGCAGCTCGGGGGGCTTCTATGGCTACACCTTC. Translation gives CASSSGGFYGYTF.

For this clone: The sample carries other DNA sequences with the same CDR3. The V and J genes are TRBV5-5 and TRBJ2-3; D not certain. The V end lost 0 bases, the J end lost 3 bases, and 2 bases lay between the germline ends. The CDR3 has 12 residues. The V gene's germline CDR1 is SGHKS and CDR2 YYEKEE (reference sequence). CDR3 in DNA: TGTGCCAGCAGCTTGGAAACAGATACGCAGTATTTT. It translates to CASSLETDTQYF.

This rearrangement joins TRBV5-6 to TRBJ2-7, with D possibly being TRBD1 (5 bases). The CDR3 length is 13 residues. In germline, CDR1 is SGHDT, CDR2 YYEEEE. V lost 4 bases and J lost 4, with 12 bases in between. The CDR3 sequence is CASSLLTGYEQYF. The CDR3 region has the DNA TGTGCCAGCAGCCTCCTCACAGGATACGAGCAGTACTTC. The whole variable domain, filled in from reference TRBV5-6 and TRBJ2-7, reads DAGVTQSPTHLIKTRGQQVTLRCSPKSGHDTVSWYQQALGQGPQFIFQYYEEEERQRGNFPDRFSGHQFPNYSSELNVNALLLGDSALYLCASSLLTGYEQYFGPGTRLTVT.

The rearrangement joins TRBV9 to TRBJ2-3; 8 bases agree with TRBD1. Germline loops: CDR1 SGDLS, CDR2 YYNGEE. Trimming at V came to 0 bases and at J to 6 bases, leaving 6 bases not matched to a gene. This CDR3 is 15 amino acids long. Here the CDR3 DNA reads TGTGCCAGCAGCGTAGCTGCCAGGGGGCTGGATACGCAGTATTTT. Its translation is CASSVAARGLDTQYF.

The chain carries TRBV7-2 and TRBJ2-3; 8 bases are shared with TRBD2. Germline V lookup: CDR1 SGHTA, CDR2 FQGNSA. The CDR3 spans 16 residues. The V and J ends lost 0 bases and 4 bases, in that order; junction bases with no gene match: 6. The DNA for the CDR3 is TGTGCCAGCAGCTTAGCGGGGACTAGAGATTCAGATACGCAGTATTTT. It yields the protein CASSLAGTRDSDTQYF.

The V call is TRBV29-1, the J call TRBJ2-7, with D possibly TRBD2 on 5 matching bases. Germline V CDR1 and CDR2: SQVTM, ANQGSEA. The CDR3 sequence is 15 residues long. V was shortened by 3 bases and J by 3 bases, with 18 bases between the two germline ends. CDR3 nucleotides: TGCAGCGTTGATTTGGGTCCCTCGGGATTCTACGAGCAGTACTTC. Translated: CSVDLGPSGFYEQYF.

In DNA, the CDR3 is TGCGCCAGCAGCCTGGGGACTTTGACCCCCTACGAGCAGTACTTC. Protein: CASSLGTLTPYEQYF. The chain uses TRBV4-1 and TRBJ2-7; D is possibly TRBD2 (6 bases). Germline CDR1 is MGHRA and CDR2 is YSYEKL. The CDR3 runs 15 residues. Trimming took 4 bases from V and 2 from J, leaving 15 bases between them.

This clone was found a few times. The chain combines TRBV10-3 with TRBJ2-7; the D gene could be TRBD1 or TRBD2 (5 bases each). The CDR3 has 17 amino acids. Germline V gene sequence: CDR1 ENHRY, CDR2 SYGVKD. The ends were cut back, 2 bases at V and 0 bases at J, with 17 bases in the middle. The CDR3 DNA reads TGTGCCATCAGTGAGGCGGGTGGGGCTACTAACTCCTACGAGCAGTACTTC. It translates to CAISEAGGATNSYEQYF.

The gene calls are TRBV7-2 and TRBJ1-2; 7 bases are shared with TRBD1. CDR3 size: 16 residues. The V gene's germline CDR1 is SGHTA and CDR2 FQGNSA. The junction had 10 bases not matched to a gene; V was cut back by 2 bases and J by 4 bases. This CDR3 reads CASSLLRDREIYGYTF. The CDR3 region has the DNA TGTGCCAGCAGCTTACTTAGAGACAGGGAAATCTATGGCTACACCTTC.